The sequence of this T cell receptor (beta chain) was determined in a study of lymphopenia after photon versus proton radiotherapy. General observations from the study: After lymphocyte nadir, photon-treated repertoires showed oligoclonal expansion, especially CD8+ Temra.

As regards this clone: Its antigen is undetermined.

Produced via immunoSEQ multiplex PCR; TCRdb's table is partial and in-frame only. The sample shows 150,000 to 200,000 clones, 80% to 90% of them seen only once. The V end was cut by 4 bases, the J end by 4 bases, with 11 bases between. The CDR3 has 14 amino acids. Germline CDR1 is SGHDN and CDR2 is FVKESK. The receptor comes from a man in his fifties with gastric cancer. Sequenced here: peripheral blood, sampled from a patient treated with photon-based radiotherapy. The rearrangement links TRBV14 to TRBJ1-3; no definite D call. The CDR3: CASSLDGGGNTIYF. CDR3 bases: TGTGCCAGCAGCCTCGACGGAGGGGGAAACACCATATATTTT.